This T cell receptor (beta chain) was documented in a study of cytomegalovirus exposure and HLA in healthy donors. Study-wide background: Earlier results showed approximately 110 million unique TCR beta sequences derived from about 179 million T cells. Study-level results: It was confirmed in vitro that three of the CMV-associated chains were specific for CMV antigens. Researchers counted 150 to 200 TCR beta chains as cytomegalovirus-associated.

Points on this clone: The target antigen is unknown.

Both 60 Vbeta primers and 13 Jbeta primers went into the PCR. Some clones are missing from TCRdb's copy, which holds only in-frame ones; the method was immunoSEQ multiplex PCR. The data contain some 180,000 clones, around 78% of them singletons. The CDR3 loop spans 16 amino acids. J lost 0 bases, V lost 7 bases, and 11 bases had no gene match. CDR1 and CDR2 (germline): SQVTM, ANQGSEA. The chain combines TRBV29-1 with TRBJ1-3, with 8 bases identical to TRBD1. This TCR was sampled from a man aged 30 to 39 in good health and CMV-seronegative. Source material: PBMCs. Here the CDR3 DNA reads TGCAGCGCTTCCGGGACAGGATTTTTCTCTGGAAACACCATATATTTT. Amino acids: CSASGTGFFSGNTIYF.